This entry is about one T cell receptor (beta chain). Its target is unknown. This specimen comes from a study of cytomegalovirus exposure and HLA in healthy donors. Points from the study as a whole: TCR beta V- and J-gene trimming, according to a later analysis, was linked to a missense DCLRE1C variant.

V lost 5 bases, J lost 7 bases, and 7 bases stayed unmatched. Germline CDR1 MDHEN, CDR2 SYDVKM. This CDR3 has 14 amino acids. Researchers ran the PCR with 60 Vbeta and 13 Jbeta primers. Sequencing used immunoSEQ multiplex PCR; TCRdb keeps in-frame clones, though not all of them. The data show 200,000 or so clones, more than 75% seen once. This TCR came from a male donor in good health and CMV-seronegative. The chain carries TRBV28 and TRBJ2-4, with 8 bases identical to TRBD1. Sequencing used PBMCs. The CDR3 protein is CASSPGQAVNIQYF. CDR3 DNA: TGTGCCAGCAGTCCGGGACAGGCTGTCAACATTCAGTACTTC.